The rows below give T cell receptor beta chains drawn from one sample of a study of blood T cell repertoires in COVID-19. Repertoires were generated with immunoSEQ multiplex PCR, while TCRdb's copy carries only in-frame clones and drops some. In the table there are around 400,000 clones, roughly 90% of which are singletons. The sample comprised PBMCs or T cells enriched from blood (not recorded which). The receptors originated from a woman aged 40 to 49 who had been exposed to COVID-19. Each CDR3 is given with its conserved first and last residue. D genes are given only for firm matches. For some rows the clone size is stated as once, few or many, or as a class when expanded; others skip it.

j_call: TRBJ1-2
v_call: TRBV10-1
cdr3_length: 13
clone_size: -
d_call: -
cdr3_nt: TGCGCCAGCAGTGACTCTCTTGACTATGGCTACACCTTC
cdr3_aa: CASSDSLDYGYTF

j_call: TRBJ1-1
v_call: TRBV5-6
cdr3_length: 12
clone_size: -
d_call: -
cdr3_nt: TGTGCCAGCAGCCGGGGACACGCTGAAGCTTTCTTT
cdr3_aa: CASSRGHAEAFF

j_call: TRBJ1-2
v_call: TRBV24-1
cdr3_length: 12
clone_size: -
d_call: -
cdr3_nt: TGTGCCACCAGTGCAGGGAACTATGGCTACACCTTC
cdr3_aa: CATSAGNYGYTF

j_call: TRBJ1-1
v_call: TRBV11-3
cdr3_length: 13
clone_size: once
d_call: -
cdr3_nt: TGTGCCAGCAGCTCACAGGTGAACACTGAAGCTTTCTTT
cdr3_aa: CASSSQVNTEAFF

j_call: TRBJ1-1
v_call: TRBV10-3
cdr3_length: 14
clone_size: -
d_call: TRBD1
cdr3_nt: TGTGCCATCAGGAGCGTGACAGGGACCCCTGAAGCTTTCTTT
cdr3_aa: CAIRSVTGTPEAFF

j_call: TRBJ1-2
v_call: TRBV19
cdr3_length: 13
clone_size: -
d_call: -
cdr3_nt: TGTGCCAGTACCTTCCACGGGATCTATGGCTACACCTTC
cdr3_aa: CASTFHGIYGYTF

j_call: TRBJ2-2
v_call: TRBV6-5
cdr3_length: 15
clone_size: -
d_call: -
cdr3_nt: TGTGCCAGCAGTTCTAAATCAGGGGAGTCCGGGGAGCTGTTTTTT
cdr3_aa: CASSSKSGESGELFF

j_call: TRBJ1-1
v_call: TRBV7-3
cdr3_length: 12
clone_size: -
d_call: TRBD1
cdr3_nt: TGTGCCAGCAGCTCAGGGGGAGCTGAAGCTTTCTTT
cdr3_aa: CASSSGGAEAFF

j_call: TRBJ2-3
v_call: TRBV29-1
cdr3_length: 11
clone_size: -
d_call: TRBD1
cdr3_nt: TGCAGCGTAGGACAGGGGGGTACGCAGTATTTT
cdr3_aa: CSVGQGGTQYF

j_call: TRBJ1-2
v_call: TRBV7-3
cdr3_length: 15
clone_size: -
d_call: TRBD1
cdr3_nt: TGTGCCAGCAGCTTAACGGGACAGGGGTTAGTCGGCTACACCTTC
cdr3_aa: CASSLTGQGLVGYTF

j_call: TRBJ2-7
v_call: TRBV7-9
cdr3_length: 13
clone_size: -
d_call: TRBD1
cdr3_nt: TGTGCCAGCAGCTTCCGGGACAGTTACGAGCAGTACTTC
cdr3_aa: CASSFRDSYEQYF

j_call: TRBJ1-5
v_call: TRBV18
cdr3_length: 13
clone_size: -
d_call: -
cdr3_nt: TGTGCCAGCTCCCCGGGGGGCAATCAGCCCCAGCATTTT
cdr3_aa: CASSPGGNQPQHF

j_call: TRBJ1-2
v_call: TRBV2
cdr3_length: 13
clone_size: -
d_call: -
cdr3_nt: TGTGCCACCGCCGGGGGGAGTCTTTATGGCTACACCTTC
cdr3_aa: CATAGGSLYGYTF

j_call: TRBJ1-5
v_call: TRBV27
cdr3_length: 15
clone_size: -
d_call: -
cdr3_nt: TGTGCCAGCAGAGGGGGTGACAGTAGCAATCAGCCCCAGCATTTT
cdr3_aa: CASRGGDSSNQPQHF

j_call: TRBJ2-7
v_call: TRBV9
cdr3_length: 15
clone_size: -
d_call: TRBD1
cdr3_nt: TGTGCCAGCAGCCCAACCGGGACAGCTTCCTACGAGCAGTACTTC
cdr3_aa: CASSPTGTASYEQYF

j_call: TRBJ2-1
v_call: TRBV10-1
cdr3_length: 16
clone_size: -
d_call: TRBD2
cdr3_nt: TGCGCCAGCAGTGAAAATCCGGGACTAGCGGGAGGTGAGCAGTTCTTC
cdr3_aa: CASSENPGLAGGEQFF

j_call: TRBJ1-3
v_call: TRBV7-2
cdr3_length: 17
clone_size: -
d_call: -
cdr3_nt: TGTGCCAGCAGCTCTCAATCACGTCCGAGCTCTGGAAACACCATATATTTT
cdr3_aa: CASSSQSRPSSGNTIYF

j_call: TRBJ2-3
v_call: TRBV14
cdr3_length: 14
clone_size: once
d_call: -
cdr3_nt: TGTGCCAGCAGCCCTTCCAGTAGCACAGATACGCAGTATTTT
cdr3_aa: CASSPSSSTDTQYF

j_call: TRBJ1-3
v_call: TRBV5-1
cdr3_length: 15
clone_size: -
d_call: -
cdr3_nt: TGCGCCAGCAGCTTGGAGGGGAGGCCTGGAAACACCATATATTTT
cdr3_aa: CASSLEGRPGNTIYF

j_call: TRBJ1-1
v_call: TRBV20-1
cdr3_length: 10
clone_size: -
d_call: -
cdr3_nt: TGCAGTGCTAGGGCCCCTGAAGCTTTCTTT
cdr3_aa: CSARAPEAFF

j_call: TRBJ2-1
v_call: TRBV27
cdr3_length: 16
clone_size: -
d_call: TRBD2
cdr3_nt: TGTGCCAGCAGTGGTTATGCGGGAGACCGTTACAATGAGCAGTTCTTC
cdr3_aa: CASSGYAGDRYNEQFF

j_call: TRBJ2-5
v_call: TRBV12-3/TRBV12-4
cdr3_length: 13
clone_size: -
d_call: -
cdr3_nt: TGTGCCAGCAGCCCCACTAGATACGAGACCCAGTACTTC
cdr3_aa: CASSPTRYETQYF

j_call: TRBJ1-1
v_call: TRBV7-2
cdr3_length: 14
clone_size: -
d_call: -
cdr3_nt: TGTGCCAGCAGCCCGGGAAGGTGGGACACTGAAGCTTTCTTT
cdr3_aa: CASSPGRWDTEAFF

j_call: TRBJ1-4
v_call: TRBV18
cdr3_length: 13
clone_size: -
d_call: -
cdr3_nt: TGTGCCAGCATGGGGGCCAATAATGAAAAACTGTTTTTT
cdr3_aa: CASMGANNEKLFF

j_call: TRBJ2-2
v_call: TRBV11-3
cdr3_length: 13
clone_size: -
d_call: -
cdr3_nt: TGTGCCAGCAGCTTAAGCTTCGGGGGGGAGCTGTTTTTT
cdr3_aa: CASSLSFGGELFF

j_call: TRBJ2-1
v_call: TRBV2
cdr3_length: 15
clone_size: -
d_call: TRBD2
cdr3_nt: TGTGCCAGCAGTGCTCCGGGACTAGCGAACCATGAGCAGTTCTTC
cdr3_aa: CASSAPGLANHEQFF

j_call: TRBJ2-3
v_call: TRBV4-1
cdr3_length: 19
clone_size: -
d_call: TRBD2
cdr3_nt: TGCGCCAGCAGCCAAGATGGGACTAGCGGGAGAAAGGGCACAGATACGCAGTATTTT
cdr3_aa: CASSQDGTSGRKGTDTQYF

j_call: TRBJ2-2
v_call: TRBV6-5
cdr3_length: 15
clone_size: -
d_call: TRBD2
cdr3_nt: TGTGCCAGCAGTTACACTAGCGGGAGCGGGGGGGAGCTGTTTTTT
cdr3_aa: CASSYTSGSGGELFF

j_call: TRBJ1-1
v_call: TRBV5-5
cdr3_length: 15
clone_size: -
d_call: TRBD1
cdr3_nt: TGTGCCAGCAGCCTACTTGACAGGGACGGCACTGAAGCTTTCTTT
cdr3_aa: CASSLLDRDGTEAFF

j_call: TRBJ1-2
v_call: TRBV29-1
cdr3_length: 11
clone_size: -
d_call: -
cdr3_nt: TGCAGCGTCGCGGGGACTCGAGGCTACACCTTC
cdr3_aa: CSVAGTRGYTF

j_call: TRBJ2-3
v_call: TRBV7-9
cdr3_length: 12
clone_size: -
d_call: -
cdr3_nt: TGTGCCACAGGGAAAAGCACAGATACGCAGTATTTT
cdr3_aa: CATGKSTDTQYF

j_call: TRBJ1-2
v_call: TRBV19
cdr3_length: 14
clone_size: -
d_call: TRBD1
cdr3_nt: TGTGCCAGTAGTATAGGCGACAGGGGGTCGCGGAACACCTTC
cdr3_aa: CASSIGDRGSRNTF

j_call: TRBJ1-6
v_call: TRBV21-1
cdr3_length: 17
clone_size: -
d_call: -
cdr3_nt: TGTGCCAGCAGCCCCCGGGGGGGGAGGTCCTATAATTCACCCCTCCACTTT
cdr3_aa: CASSPRGGRSYNSPLHF

j_call: TRBJ2-2
v_call: TRBV2
cdr3_length: 15
clone_size: -
d_call: -
cdr3_nt: TGTGCCAGCTATTCGAGGGGACTTTCAACCGGGGAGCTGTTTTTT
cdr3_aa: CASYSRGLSTGELFF

j_call: TRBJ1-2
v_call: TRBV6-6
cdr3_length: 17
clone_size: -
d_call: -
cdr3_nt: TGTGCCAGCAGTCCCCGGGGGACTACCTTACGAAGCTATGGCTACACCTTC
cdr3_aa: CASSPRGTTLRSYGYTF

j_call: TRBJ2-2
v_call: TRBV5-6
cdr3_length: 15
clone_size: -
d_call: -
cdr3_nt: TGTGCCAGCAGCTTACAACGAATTCCCACCGGGGAGCTGTTTTTT
cdr3_aa: CASSLQRIPTGELFF

j_call: TRBJ1-5
v_call: TRBV5-5
cdr3_length: 15
clone_size: few
d_call: -
cdr3_nt: TGTGCCAGCAGCTTGACAGACAGCATAAATCAGCCCCAGCATTTT
cdr3_aa: CASSLTDSINQPQHF

j_call: TRBJ2-4
v_call: TRBV7-9
cdr3_length: 17
clone_size: -
d_call: -
cdr3_nt: TGTGCCAGCAGCGCGGACAGGGAGGGAAATGTCAAAAACATTCAGTACTTC
cdr3_aa: CASSADREGNVKNIQYF

j_call: TRBJ1-2
v_call: TRBV19
cdr3_length: 16
clone_size: once
d_call: TRBD1
cdr3_nt: TGTGCCAGTACCGCCCTGAGACAGGGAGGTAGGTATGGCTACACCTTC
cdr3_aa: CASTALRQGGRYGYTF

j_call: TRBJ2-1
v_call: TRBV7-6
cdr3_length: 18
clone_size: -
d_call: TRBD2
cdr3_nt: TGTGCCAGCAGCTGGATCGTTGGGGGGAGGGGCTCCTACAATGAGCAGTTCTTC
cdr3_aa: CASSWIVGGRGSYNEQFF

j_call: TRBJ2-2
v_call: TRBV7-3
cdr3_length: 16
clone_size: once
d_call: TRBD2
cdr3_nt: TGTGCCAGCAGATCCCCCGGGAGCGGGAGTGACGGGGAGCTGTTTTTT
cdr3_aa: CASRSPGSGSDGELFF

j_call: TRBJ1-3
v_call: TRBV10-3
cdr3_length: 12
clone_size: -
d_call: TRBD1
cdr3_nt: TGTGCCATCGGGAGCGGACAGGGGTGCATATATTTT
cdr3_aa: CAIGSGQGCIYF

j_call: TRBJ1-6
v_call: TRBV18
cdr3_length: 15
clone_size: -
d_call: -
cdr3_nt: TGTGCCAGCTCACAAGGGACCGGGACTATTTCACCCCTCCACTTT
cdr3_aa: CASSQGTGTISPLHF

j_call: TRBJ2-5
v_call: TRBV7-9
cdr3_length: 16
clone_size: -
d_call: TRBD2
cdr3_nt: TGTGCCAGCAGCTGGACTAGCGGGGGCCCACAAGAGACCCAGTACTTC
cdr3_aa: CASSWTSGGPQETQYF

j_call: TRBJ2-5
v_call: TRBV12-3/TRBV12-4
cdr3_length: 13
clone_size: -
d_call: TRBD1
cdr3_nt: TGTGCCAGCAGCGGACAGGGGAGGGAGACCCAGTACTTC
cdr3_aa: CASSGQGRETQYF

j_call: TRBJ1-2
v_call: TRBV5-1
cdr3_length: 14
clone_size: -
d_call: -
cdr3_nt: TGCGCCAGCAGCGGGGGCCCAGGGGCTGGTGGCTACACCTTC
cdr3_aa: CASSGGPGAGGYTF

j_call: TRBJ2-5
v_call: TRBV7-2
cdr3_length: 15
clone_size: -
d_call: TRBD2
cdr3_nt: TGTGCCAGCAGCTACGGACTAGCCACGCAAGAGACCCAGTACTTC
cdr3_aa: CASSYGLATQETQYF

j_call: TRBJ2-1
v_call: TRBV5-1
cdr3_length: 16
clone_size: -
d_call: -
cdr3_nt: TGCGCCAGCAGCTTGGCCGGGCTAGCTGGCTACAATGAGCAGTTCTTC
cdr3_aa: CASSLAGLAGYNEQFF

j_call: TRBJ1-3
v_call: TRBV30
cdr3_length: 13
clone_size: -
d_call: -
cdr3_nt: TGTGCCTGGAGTGCCGGGAGAGGAAACACCATATATTTT
cdr3_aa: CAWSAGRGNTIYF

j_call: TRBJ2-4
v_call: TRBV7-2
cdr3_length: 16
clone_size: -
d_call: TRBD1
cdr3_nt: TGTGCCAGCAGCTTAGAGGGGGCCTTCGCCAAAAACATTCAGTACTTC
cdr3_aa: CASSLEGAFAKNIQYF

j_call: TRBJ2-7
v_call: TRBV11-3
cdr3_length: 15
clone_size: -
d_call: TRBD2
cdr3_nt: TGTGCCAGCAGCTTCTCGCTAGCGGGGCCCCACGAGCAGTACTTC
cdr3_aa: CASSFSLAGPHEQYF

j_call: TRBJ1-3
v_call: TRBV5-6
cdr3_length: 13
clone_size: -
d_call: TRBD1
cdr3_nt: TGTGCCAGCAGCCTGCGGAGGGGGCCGGCCATATATTTT
cdr3_aa: CASSLRRGPAIYF

j_call: TRBJ2-3
v_call: TRBV7-9
cdr3_length: 15
clone_size: once
d_call: TRBD2
cdr3_nt: TGTGCCAGCAGCTTACTAGCGGGGTCCACAGATACGCAGTATTTT
cdr3_aa: CASSLLAGSTDTQYF

j_call: TRBJ1-1
v_call: TRBV5-4
cdr3_length: 17
clone_size: -
d_call: -
cdr3_nt: TGTGCCAGCAGCACGACTCCGGGACACCTAAAGAACACTGAAGCTTTCTTT
cdr3_aa: CASSTTPGHLKNTEAFF

j_call: TRBJ1-1
v_call: TRBV2
cdr3_length: 13
clone_size: -
d_call: -
cdr3_nt: TGTGCCAGCAGTTCGCAGGGGAACACTGAAGCTTTCTTT
cdr3_aa: CASSSQGNTEAFF

j_call: TRBJ1-2
v_call: TRBV9
cdr3_length: 13
clone_size: -
d_call: -
cdr3_nt: TGTGCCAGCACGGAGGGGACTAACTATGGCTACACCTTC
cdr3_aa: CASTEGTNYGYTF

j_call: TRBJ2-3
v_call: TRBV15
cdr3_length: 17
clone_size: -
d_call: TRBD2
cdr3_nt: TGTGCCACCAGCAGGGGCCTGGGACTAGCGCGCACAGATACGCAGTATTTT
cdr3_aa: CATSRGLGLARTDTQYF

j_call: TRBJ2-3
v_call: TRBV2
cdr3_length: 18
clone_size: -
d_call: TRBD2
cdr3_nt: TGTGCCAGCAGCGTAAATCCGGGACTAGCGGCGGGCGTAGATACGCAGTATTTT
cdr3_aa: CASSVNPGLAAGVDTQYF

j_call: TRBJ2-1
v_call: TRBV24-1
cdr3_length: 13
clone_size: -
d_call: TRBD1
cdr3_nt: TGTGCCACCCCAGGGACAGGGGCACGTGAGCAGTTCTTC
cdr3_aa: CATPGTGAREQFF

j_call: TRBJ1-6
v_call: TRBV30
cdr3_length: 16
clone_size: -
d_call: -
cdr3_nt: TGTGCCAGCACCGGGACACCGAGCTCCTATAATTCACCCCTCCACTTT
cdr3_aa: CASTGTPSSYNSPLHF